The rows below give T cell receptor beta chains drawn from one sample of a study of CD8+ T cells in alopecia areata. The repertoire was sequenced with immunoSEQ multiplex PCR; TCRdb's copy has only in-frame clones and lacks some. The repertoire holds 150,000 to 250,000 clones, with 45% to 65% as singletons. The material was CD4+ T cells sorted from blood, obtained at week 4, from a patient treated with tofacitinib. These TCRs come from a human donor with alopecia areata. Both conserved end residues are part of each CDR3. Fields, in order: D gene, clone size, V gene, J gene, CDR3 protein, CDR3 DNA. A D gene is named only where the DNA matches it firmly. Clone sizes are given selectively: once, few, many, or a class where the clone is expanded.

D: NA; size: NA; V: TRBV29-1; J: TRBJ1-4; CDR3: CSVEGRQNLFF; DNA: TGCAGCGTTGAAGGGAGACAGAATCTGTTTTTT
D: TRBD2; size: NA; V: TRBV4-1; J: TRBJ2-7; CDR3: CASSQESRGLATEQYF; DNA: TGCGCCAGCAGCCAAGAGTCTCGTGGACTAGCTACCGAGCAGTACTTC
D: NA; size: NA; V: TRBV7-2; J: TRBJ2-5; CDR3: CASSLSRGETQYF; DNA: TGTGCCAGCAGCCTCTCTAGAGGGGAGACCCAGTACTTC
D: TRBD1; size: NA; V: TRBV20-1; J: TRBJ2-7; CDR3: CSADTGVGEYF; DNA: TGCAGTGCGGATACAGGGGTGGGGGAGTACTTC
D: NA; size: few; V: TRBV29-1; J: TRBJ2-7; CDR3: CSVGTQGLSYEQYF; DNA: TGCAGCGTCGGAACACAGGGCCTCTCCTACGAGCAGTACTTC
D: TRBD1; size: NA; V: TRBV2; J: TRBJ2-5; CDR3: CASSQTGSETQYF; DNA: TGTGCCAGCAGTCAGACAGGGTCAGAGACCCAGTACTTC
D: NA; size: NA; V: TRBV29-1; J: TRBJ2-2; CDR3: CSVEEFGLTGPNTGELFF; DNA: TGCAGCGTTGAAGAGTTTGGGTTGACTGGTCCGAACACCGGGGAGCTGTTTTTT
D: TRBD1; size: once; V: TRBV29-1; J: TRBJ1-1; CDR3: CSARQGLFNTEAFF; DNA: TGCAGCGCCAGACAGGGTTTATTTAACACTGAAGCTTTCTTT
D: NA; size: NA; V: TRBV29-1; J: TRBJ1-1; CDR3: CSVVSGDTEAFF; DNA: TGCAGCGTTGTCTCAGGGGACACTGAAGCTTTCTTT
D: NA; size: NA; V: TRBV5-4; J: TRBJ2-5; CDR3: CASSSNLGGRETQYF; DNA: TGTGCCAGCAGCTCGAATCTCGGGGGGCGAGAGACCCAGTACTTC
D: NA; size: few; V: TRBV7-2; J: TRBJ1-1; CDR3: CASSLTSAVMNTEAFF; DNA: TGTGCCAGCAGCTTAACTTCGGCAGTCATGAACACTGAAGCTTTCTTT
D: NA; size: NA; V: TRBV27; J: TRBJ2-5; CDR3: CASSLGETQYF; DNA: TGTGCCAGCAGTTTAGGGGAGACCCAGTACTTC
D: NA; size: NA; V: TRBV2; J: TRBJ2-7; CDR3: CASSRDVSYEQYF; DNA: TGTGCCAGCAGCCGGGACGTCTCCTACGAGCAGTACTTC
D: NA; size: NA; V: TRBV20-1; J: TRBJ2-1; CDR3: CSAATYNEQFF; DNA: TGCTCAGCGGCCACCTACAATGAGCAGTTCTTC
D: NA; size: NA; V: TRBV6-5; J: TRBJ2-1; CDR3: CASRTPGRSHNEQFF; DNA: TGTGCCAGCAGGACACCTGGGCGGTCCCACAATGAGCAGTTCTTC
D: TRBD1; size: NA; V: TRBV29-1; J: TRBJ1-2; CDR3: CSVEGGATGQDPYGYTF; DNA: TGCAGCGTCGAGGGGGGAGCAACAGGACAGGACCCCTATGGCTACACCTTC